Presented here are 31 T cell receptor beta chains from one specimen sequenced in a study of shared clonotypes between healthy human individuals. Assay used: immunoSEQ multiplex PCR; TCRdb lists only in-frame clones, some missing. The sample has under 2.5 million clones, 92% seen once. Material: naive CD4+ T cells from PBMCs. Sample subset: CD45RA+ positively selected. The origin of the receptors is a man aged 18 to 35 in good health. Some clones in this sample may be carry-over from other donors' samples.

The V and J genes are TRBV7-3 and TRBJ2-5; the D gene is possibly TRBD2 (6 bases). Germline V gene lookup returns CDR1 SGHTA and CDR2 FQGTGA. V was cut by 5 bases and J by 5 bases, with 12 bases left in between. The CDR3 contains 13 residues. The CDR3 bases are TGTGCCAGCAGCCAGGGCGGGACTGAGACCCAGTACTTC. The encoded protein is CASSQGGTETQYF.

J is TRBJ2-5 and V is TRBV9, with a tentative D call TRBD1 (6 bases). This CDR3 is 18 amino acids long. V was trimmed by 3 bases and J by 0 bases, leaving 21 bases between them. From germline, CDR1 is SGDLS and CDR2 YYNGEE. The CDR3 DNA reads TGTGCCAGCAGCGGGGGGTTCTTTGGCAGGGGACACCAAGAGACCCAGTACTTC. It specifies CASSGGFFGRGHQETQYF.

This chain links TRBV7-2 with TRBJ1-2; 12 nucleotides agree with TRBD1. The CDR3 has 15 residues. The germline CDR1 and CDR2 sequences are SGHTA and FQGNSA. Trimming removed 4 bases from V and 5 bases from J; junction bases left unmatched: 5. As DNA, the CDR3 is TGTGCCAGCAGCTGGGGACAGGGGGCGTTTTATGGCTACACCTTC. Its translation is CASSWGQGAFYGYTF.

The gene calls are TRBV2 and TRBJ2-7; 10 positions agree with TRBD2. CDR1 and CDR2 (germline): SNHLY, FYNNEI. The length of the CDR3 is 14 residues. V trimming: 6 bases; J trimming: 5 bases; junction bases outside the gene matches: 7. CDR3 DNA: TGTGCCAGCAGCGCTCTAGCGGGAGTACACGAGCAGTACTTC. This gives the protein CASSALAGVHEQYF. The full variable domain, completed using reference TRBV2 and TRBJ2-7, is EPEVTQTPSHQVTQMGQEVILRCVPISNHLYFYWYRQILGQKVEFLVSFYNNEISEKSEIFDDQFSVERPDGSNFTLKIRSTKLEDSAMYFCASSALAGVHEQYFGPGTRLTVT.

Here the CDR3 reads CASSPTTYTGELFF. As DNA, the CDR3 is TGCGCCAGCAGCCCCACAACCTACACCGGGGAGCTGTTTTTT. The chain links TRBV5-1 to TRBJ2-2; D gene uncertain. Per the germline V gene, CDR1 is SGHRS and CDR2 is YFSETQ. V lost 4 bases and J lost 3, with 10 bases in between. The CDR3 has 14 amino acids.

This clone was seen only once. V gene TRBV2 combines with J gene TRBJ2-7; tentatively, D is TRBD1 (6 bases). The V end lost 3 bases, the J end lost 3 bases, and 12 bases lay between the germline ends. Germline assignment: CDR1 SNHLY and CDR2 FYNNEI. The CDR3 has 14 residues. CDR3 amino acids: CASSDQGNGYEQYF. The CDR3 DNA follows: TGTGCCAGCAGTGACCAGGGGAACGGCTACGAGCAGTACTTC.

The V and J genes are TRBV7-9 and TRBJ2-2; unclear D gene. The CDR3 sequence is 15 residues long. V was trimmed by 2 bases and J by 0 bases, leaving 7 bases between them. Germline lookup yields CDR1 SEHNR and CDR2 FQNEAQ (reference sequence). This CDR3 reads CASSLPATNTGELFF. DNA for the CDR3: TGTGCCAGCAGCTTACCAGCGACGAACACCGGGGAGCTGTTTTTT.

About this clone itself: Other nucleotide sequences from this sample produce the same CDR3. The rearrangement uses TRBV5-1 and TRBJ2-5, with D unresolved. Per the germline V gene, CDR1 is SGHRS and CDR2 is YFSETQ. This CDR3 region has 13 residues. Trimming removed 0 bases at V and 4 bases at J, with 7 bases between. The CDR3 DNA follows: TGCGCCAGCAGCTTGGATCCGGGAGAGACCCAGTACTTC. Translation: CASSLDPGETQYF.

The chain carries TRBV7-2 and TRBJ2-7, with 9 bases fitting TRBD1. V trimming: 1 base; J trimming: 3 bases; junction bases outside the gene matches: 4. CDR1 and CDR2 from the germline V gene are SGHTA and FQGNSA. The CDR3 sequence is 15 residues long. In nucleotides, the CDR3 is TGTGCCAGCAGCTTAGATGGGACAGGGAACTACGAGCAGTACTTC. Its translation is CASSLDGTGNYEQYF.

This CDR3 reads CASSQDRGDGYTF. The DNA of the CDR3 is TGTGCCAGTAGTCAGGACCGAGGGGATGGCTACACCTTC. V gene TRBV19 combines with J gene TRBJ1-2, with D perhaps matching TRBD1 (5 bases). Germline V gene sequence: CDR1 LNHDA, CDR2 SQIVND (reference sequence). Trimming pared 5 bases from V and 6 bases from J, leaving 13 bases between. CDR3 length equals 13 residues.

The chain recombines TRBV5-1 with TRBJ1-2; TRBD1 matches 9 bases. Per germline, CDR1 SGHRS and CDR2 YFSETQ. The CDR3 length is 14 residues. J gave up 7 bases and V 4 bases, and 8 bases lay outside the gene matches. The CDR3 DNA reads as TGCGCCAGCAGCCCATGGACAGGGGAGTTTGGCTACACCTTC. This sequence encodes CASSPWTGEFGYTF.

The chain has TRBV7-2 and TRBJ2-7; D might be TRBD1 (6 bases). The germline V gene has CDR1 SGHTA and CDR2 FQGNSA. The CDR3 covers 16 residues. The germline V and J ends were trimmed by 5 bases and 3 bases, with 20 bases remaining between them. The CDR3 protein is CASSVNPDSRYYEQYF. CDR3 DNA: TGTGCCAGCAGCGTAAACCCGGACAGCAGATACTACGAGCAGTACTTC. The whole variable domain, filled in from reference TRBV7-2 and TRBJ2-7, reads GAGVSQSPSNKVTEKGKDVELRCDPISGHTALYWYRQSLGQGLEFLIYFQGNSAPDKSGLPSDRFSAERTGGSVSTLTIQRTQQEDSAVYLCASSVNPDSRYYEQYFGPGTRLTVT.

The V and J genes are TRBV4-1 and TRBJ2-2, with D perhaps given as TRBD1 or TRBD2 (5 bases each). Germline loops: CDR1 MGHRA, CDR2 YSYEKL. The CDR3 has 16 amino acids. V lost 4 bases to trimming and J lost 7 bases, with 19 bases between them. DNA for the CDR3: TGCGCCAGCAGCCCGAGGGAGCCGCTTAGGGGCGGGGAGCTGTTTTTT. It is translated as CASSPREPLRGGELFF.

Comments on this clone: The junction shows a germline mismatch at one end, possibly a read error. The V gene is TRBV28, the J gene TRBJ1-3, with TRBD1 matching 8 bases. Germline CDR1 and CDR2: MDHEN and SYDVKM. The CDR3 is made up of 15 amino acids. The chain's CDR3 is CASSTTGPFRGPPVF. The CDR3 coding sequence is TGTGCCAGCAGTACAACCGGCCCATTCAGGGGGCCCCCGGTTTTT.

The chain couples TRBV5-6 to TRBJ1-2; D uncertain. The CDR3 contains 14 residues. V was pared by 0 bases and J by 5 bases, with 11 bases between. CDR1 and CDR2 (germline): SGHDT, YYEEEE. CDR3 DNA: TGTGCCAGCAGCTTGGGGCAGAACCTATATGGCTACACCTTC. Its protein is CASSLGQNLYGYTF.

This clone was seen just once. The rearrangement links TRBV7-3 to TRBJ2-1, with TRBD2 matching over 11 bases. V gave up 5 bases and J gave up 5 bases; unmatched junction bases: 2. The V gene's germline CDR1 is SGHTA and CDR2 FQGTGA. CDR3 length equals 14 residues. The CDR3 is CASSRLAGNNEQFF. Written as DNA, the CDR3 is TGTGCCAGCAGCAGACTAGCGGGGAACAATGAGCAGTTCTTC.

The V call is TRBV7-9, the J call TRBJ1-3; unclear D gene. V gave up 4 bases and J gave up 4 bases, with 17 bases separating them. The CDR3 length is 16 residues. In germline, CDR1 is SEHNR, CDR2 FQNEAQ (reference sequence). In nucleotides, the CDR3 is TGTGCCAGCAGCTCTAGAGCCCGCGATCGGGGAAACACCATATATTTT. It specifies CASSSRARDRGNTIYF.

The gene calls are TRBV9 and TRBJ2-1; the match to TRBD1 covers 7 bases. Germline CDR1 and CDR2: SGDLS and YYNGEE. J lost 0 bases, V lost 0 bases, and 3 bases had no gene match. CDR3 size: 16 residues. The chain's CDR3 is CASSVGGQLSYNEQFF. The CDR3 nucleotides read TGTGCCAGCAGCGTAGGGGGACAGCTCTCCTACAATGAGCAGTTCTTC.

The chain uses TRBV7-8 and TRBJ1-1, with 9 bases matching TRBD1. The J segment lost 3 bases and the V segment lost 6 bases, leaving 8 bases of the junction unmatched. Germline values: CDR1 SGHVS, CDR2 FQNEAQ. The CDR3 consists of 15 residues. CDR3 sequence reads: CASRQHRQGDTEAFF. The CDR3 DNA reads as TGTGCCAGCAGACAGCATCGACAGGGGGACACTGAAGCTTTCTTT.

The V and J genes are TRBV5-1 and TRBJ2-1, with 12 bases that match TRBD2. V trimming: 4 bases; J trimming: 7 bases; junction bases outside the gene matches: 15. This CDR3 spans 18 amino acids. Germline assignment: CDR1 SGHRS and CDR2 YFSETQ. In nucleotides, the CDR3 is TGCGCCAGCAGCCGGACAGGGCTCCTAGCGGGAGGGCCGAATGAGCAGTTCTTC. Residues: CASSRTGLLAGGPNEQFF. The complete variable domain, with remaining parts taken from reference TRBV5-1 and TRBJ2-1, reads KAGVTQTPRYLIKTRGQQVTLSCSPISGHRSVSWYQQTPGQGLQFLFEYFSETQRNKGNFPGRFSGRQFSNSRSEMNVSTLELGDSALYLCASSRTGLLAGGPNEQFFGPGTRLTVL.

This chain connects TRBV5-6 to TRBJ2-3; 8 positions agree with TRBD2. Germline CDR1 is SGHDT and CDR2 is YYEEEE. Germline trimming cut 0 bases from V and 1 base from J; bases unmatched to any gene: 7. CDR3 length: 17 amino acids. CDR3 amino acids: CASSLGITAGGTDTQYF. In DNA form, the CDR3 reads TGTGCCAGCAGCTTGGGTATCACAGCGGGAGGCACAGATACGCAGTATTTT.

The V call is TRBV11-2, the J call TRBJ2-5, with D unclear. Per the germline V gene, CDR1 is SGHAT and CDR2 is FQNNGV. This CDR3 contains 13 residues. Trimming cost V 5 bases and J 4 bases, with 11 bases left between them. CDR3 in amino acids: CASSPSSGETQYF. The CDR3 region has the DNA TGTGCCAGCAGCCCCTCGTCGGGAGAGACCCAGTACTTC.

V and J are TRBV6-5 and TRBJ1-1; D not certain. Trimming pared 0 bases from V and 1 base from J, leaving 12 bases between. Per germline, CDR1 MNHEY and CDR2 SVGAGI. The CDR3 length is 16 residues. CDR3 loop: CASSYSLGRRNTEAFF. The CDR3 DNA reads TGTGCCAGCAGTTACTCACTGGGTCGCAGGAACACTGAAGCTTTCTTT.

The chain combines TRBV6-6 with TRBJ2-7; D possibly uses TRBD1 or TRBD2 (5 bases each). The CDR3 has 16 residues. Germline V gene data show CDR1 as MNHNY and CDR2 as SVGAGI (reference sequence). The V and J ends lost 5 bases and 0 bases respectively, with 17 bases between them. This CDR3 is CASSPSGTGHSYEQYF. The DNA of the CDR3 is TGTGCCAGCAGTCCCTCCGGGACCGGACACTCCTACGAGCAGTACTTC.

The chain is built from TRBV19 and TRBJ2-3; D unclear. V was clipped by 10 bases and J by 0 bases, with 11 bases between them. The CDR3 spans 13 residues. Germline CDR1 is LNHDA and CDR2 is SQIVND (reference sequence). The CDR3, as DNA: TGTGCCATTTCCCAGGCGAGCACAGATACGCAGTATTTT. It codes for CAISQASTDTQYF. The variable domain in full, with the rest retrieved from reference TRBV19 and TRBJ2-3, is DGGITQSPKYLFRKEGQNVTLSCEQNLNHDAMYWYRQDPGQGLRLIYYSQIVNDFQKGDIAEGYSVSREKKESFPLTVTSAQKNPTAFYLCAISQASTDTQYFGPGTRLTVL.

V usage is TRBV6-1 and J usage is TRBJ2-7; D might be TRBD1 or TRBD2, each matching 5 bases. This CDR3 contains 14 residues. Germline-derived CDR1 and CDR2 are MNHNS and SASEGT. V was clipped by 1 base and J by 3 bases, with 10 bases between them. As DNA, the CDR3 is TGTGCCAGCAGTGAAGGGGGGATGCTCTACGAGCAGTACTTC. Protein: CASSEGGMLYEQYF.

Of note for this clone: The same CDR3 is also encoded by other DNA sequences in this sample. The chain couples TRBV19 to TRBJ2-2; no definite D call. Germline V gene sequence: CDR1 LNHDA, CDR2 SQIVND (reference sequence). Trimming removed 4 bases at V and 1 base at J, with 4 bases between. CDR3 length equals 13 residues. The CDR3 reads CASSRQNTGELFF. The CDR3 region has the DNA TGTGCCAGTAGTAGGCAGAACACCGGGGAGCTGTTTTTT.

This chain connects TRBV27 to TRBJ2-7; no clear D. Trimming took 5 bases from V and 1 from J, leaving 21 bases between them. Germline V CDR1 and CDR2: MNHEY, SMNVEV (reference sequence). This CDR3 has 17 residues. The CDR3 loop is CASSPDLTTAPSYEQYF. The CDR3 region has the DNA TGTGCCAGCAGTCCAGACTTAACCACAGCCCCTTCCTACGAGCAGTACTTC.

The chain has TRBV10-3 and TRBJ2-7; 9 bases fit TRBD2. Losses at the gene ends were 4 bases for V and 2 bases for J; bases not matched to a gene: 3. The CDR3 has 14 residues. Germline lookup yields CDR1 ENHRY and CDR2 SYGVKD. The CDR3 loop reads CAISASGITYEQYF. DNA for the CDR3: TGTGCCATCAGTGCTAGCGGGATCACCTACGAGCAGTACTTC.

The chain carries TRBV6-5 and TRBJ1-6; TRBD1 matches at 7 bases. The junction had 8 bases not matched to a gene; V was cut back by 4 bases and J by 8 bases. CDR1 is MNHEY, CDR2 SVGAGI, per germline. The CDR3 has 15 amino acids. The CDR3 DNA reads TGTGCCAGCAGTTCCATTCGACAGGGAGATTCACCCCTCCACTTT. This gives the protein CASSSIRQGDSPLHF.

The chain carries TRBV29-1 and TRBJ2-2, with 10 bases matching TRBD1. This CDR3 spans 17 amino acids. Germline V gene sequence: CDR1 SQVTM, CDR2 ANQGSEA. J was trimmed by 6 bases and V by 7 bases; bases with no gene match: 17. CDR3: CSARVDPGQGYAGELFF. The CDR3 DNA reads as TGCAGCGCTAGGGTGGATCCGGGACAGGGGTACGCCGGGGAGCTGTTTTTT.